The 27 T cell receptor beta chains below come from one sample, sequenced in a study of cytomegalovirus exposure and HLA in healthy donors. The study ran its PCR with 60 Vbeta and 13 Jbeta primers. TCRdb's copy holds only in-frame clones and misses some; the assay was immunoSEQ multiplex PCR. The data hold 160,000 or so clones, with around 74% observed a single time. The sequenced sample was PBMCs. The receptors originated from a woman in her thirties in good health and CMV-seronegative.

J is TRBJ2-3 and V is TRBV15; 7 bases fit TRBD2. Germline CDR1 reads LNHNV; CDR2 reads YYDKDF (reference sequence). CDR3 size: 16 residues. With 0 bases clipped from V and 5 bases from J, the junction kept 8 bases outside the gene matches. As DNA, the CDR3 is TGTGCCACCAGCAGAGAGGGGGGGAGCGGTGGAGATACGCAGTATTTT. It encodes CATSREGGSGGDTQYF.

The chain uses TRBV7-3 and TRBJ1-3; D gene uncertain. Germline-derived CDR1 and CDR2 are SGHTA and FQGTGA. V was cut by 4 bases and J by 2 bases, with 12 bases left in between. The CDR3 sequence is 15 residues long. This CDR3 reads CASSCRRGTGNTIYF. The CDR3 DNA reads as TGTGCCAGCAGCTGCCGTCGAGGCACTGGAAACACCATATATTTT.

The gene calls are TRBV7-2 and TRBJ2-1; 10 positions match TRBD2. CDR1 and CDR2 from the germline V gene are SGHTA and FQGNSA. The CDR3 length is 16 residues. V lost 2 bases and J lost 6; bases outside the gene matches: 7. The CDR3 nucleotides are TGTGCCAGCAGCTTATCCGGGACTAGCGAAATCAATGAGCAGTTCTTC. It codes for CASSLSGTSEINEQFF. The complete variable domain, with remaining parts taken from reference TRBV7-2 and TRBJ2-1, reads GAGVSQSPSNKVTEKGKDVELRCDPISGHTALYWYRQSLGQGLEFLIYFQGNSAPDKSGLPSDRFSAERTGGSVSTLTIQRTQQEDSAVYLCASSLSGTSEINEQFFGPGTRLTVL.

This chain connects TRBV7-6 to TRBJ2-2; D might be TRBD1 (5 bases). V was shortened by 6 bases and J by 2 bases, with 13 bases between the two germline ends. Germline values: CDR1 SGHVS, CDR2 FNYEAQ. The CDR3 loop spans 15 amino acids. CDR3 protein: CASRSIGVNTGELFF. The DNA for the CDR3 is TGTGCCAGCAGATCAATAGGGGTTAACACCGGGGAGCTGTTTTTT. Full variable domain (missing parts from reference TRBV7-6 and TRBJ2-2): GAGVSQSPRYKVTKRGQDVALRCDPISGHVSLYWYRQALGQGPEFLTYFNYEAQQDKSGLPNDRFSAERPEGSISTLTIQRTEQRDSAMYRCASRSIGVNTGELFFGEGSRLTVL.

The chain has TRBV2 and TRBJ1-4; 8 bases are shared with TRBD1. V lost 6 bases, J lost 8 bases, and 5 bases stayed unmatched. The CDR3 runs to 13 residues. Germline V gene data show CDR1 as SNHLY and CDR2 as FYNNEI. The CDR3 coding sequence is TGTGCCAGCAGCAGGGGGCTTACGGAAAAACTGTTTTTT. Translating it yields CASSRGLTEKLFF.

The CDR3 here is CASSFQRNTEAFF. CDR3 DNA sequence: TGTGCCAGCAGCTTTCAGCGGAACACTGAAGCTTTCTTT. This chain uses TRBV7-2 with TRBJ1-1; the D is unclear. The CDR3 has 13 amino acids. Germline V gene lookup returns CDR1 SGHTA and CDR2 FQGNSA. Trimming took off 3 bases at V and 1 base at J, with 6 bases between the two ends.

This sequence joins TRBV19 and TRBJ2-2, with TRBD1 identical over 11 bases. Germline-derived CDR1 and CDR2 are LNHDA and SQIVND (reference sequence). This CDR3 is 15 amino acids long. With 7 bases clipped from V and 5 bases from J, the junction kept 6 bases outside the gene matches. The CDR3 protein is CASNPRDRGTGELFF. CDR3 nucleotide sequence: TGTGCCAGTAACCCCCGGGACAGGGGGACCGGGGAGCTGTTTTTT.

Here the CDR3 reads CASRAPGPQGYGYTF. CDR3 DNA: TGTGCCAGCAGGGCTCCGGGCCCCCAGGGATATGGCTACACCTTC. The chain carries TRBV2 and TRBJ1-2; perhaps TRBD1 as D (5 bases). This CDR3 has 15 residues. In germline, CDR1 is SNHLY, CDR2 FYNNEI. V gave up 6 bases and J gave up 5 bases, with 19 bases separating them. The full variable domain, completed using reference TRBV2 and TRBJ1-2, is EPEVTQTPSHQVTQMGQEVILRCVPISNHLYFYWYRQILGQKVEFLVSFYNNEISEKSEIFDDQFSVERPDGSNFTLKIRSTKLEDSAMYFCASRAPGPQGYGYTFGSGTRLTVV.

The chain is built from TRBV28 and TRBJ1-4; 7 bases fit TRBD1. V shed 7 bases and J 4 bases; nucleotides not matched to a gene: 15. The CDR3 is 17 residues long. CDR1 is MDHEN and CDR2 is SYDVKM in the germline V gene. The DNA of the CDR3 is TGTGCCAGCAAACCTTCGCCGGGACAGAAGAGTAATGAAAAACTGTTTTTT. Its translation is CASKPSPGQKSNEKLFF.

V usage is TRBV28 and J usage is TRBJ1-2, with TRBD1 matching 9 bases. The CDR3 extends over 14 amino acids. Looked up from germline, CDR1 is MDHEN and CDR2 is SYDVKM. The V and J ends lost 6 bases and 8 bases, in that order; junction bases with no gene match: 10. CDR3: CASRIPGTGLGYTF. CDR3 bases: TGTGCCAGCAGGATTCCCGGGACAGGGCTCGGCTACACCTTC.

This clone has just one count. This CDR3 reads CASSPVPSGGYNEQFF. The CDR3 DNA reads as TGTGCCAGCAGCCCAGTCCCTAGCGGGGGATACAATGAGCAGTTCTTC. J is TRBJ2-1 and V is TRBV5-4; TRBD2 aligns across 10 bases. Germline CDR1 is SGHNT and CDR2 is YYREEE (reference sequence). The CDR3 has 16 residues. With V trimmed by 4 bases and J by 4 bases, 8 bases remained unmatched.

The rearrangement links TRBV28 to TRBJ1-4; no firm D call. CDR1 MDHEN and CDR2 SYDVKM come from the germline V gene. The CDR3 length is 15 residues. V shed 7 bases and J shed 8 bases, with 20 bases lying between them. The CDR3 sequence: CASTIRGQLGEKLFF. DNA for the CDR3: TGTGCCAGCACCATCCGCGGGCAGCTTGGGGAAAAACTGTTTTTT.

This chain's CDR3 is CASSTTVALYSNQPQHF. Here the CDR3 DNA reads TGCGCCAGCAGTACGACAGTCGCGCTCTATAGCAATCAGCCCCAGCATTTT. The V gene is TRBV4-1, the J gene TRBJ1-5; perhaps TRBD1 as D (5 bases). The V and J ends lost 6 bases and 0 bases respectively, with 18 bases between them. The CDR3 has 17 residues. From germline, CDR1 is MGHRA and CDR2 YSYEKL.

The V and J genes are TRBV15 and TRBJ2-1, with 14 bases matching TRBD2. The length of the CDR3 is 15 residues. Losses at the gene ends were 5 bases for V and 9 bases for J; bases not matched to a gene: 6. Germline V gene data show CDR1 as LNHNV and CDR2 as YYDKDF (reference sequence). The CDR3 DNA sequence: TGTGCCACCAGCCCCGGGACTAGCGGGGGAGGTGAGCAGTTCTTC. As protein: CATSPGTSGGGEQFF.

This chain connects TRBV4-2 to TRBJ2-7; D perhaps matches TRBD1 (6 bases). The V end lost 7 bases, the J end lost 3 bases, and 16 bases lay between the germline ends. This CDR3 spans 14 amino acids. CDR1 and CDR2 from the germline V gene are LGHNA and YNFKEQ. CDR3 residues: CASNPGVGSYEQYF. CDR3 bases: TGTGCCAGCAACCCAGGGGTAGGTAGCTACGAGCAGTACTTC.

The chain joins TRBV2 to TRBJ2-1; a possible D gene is TRBD1 (6 bases). There are 16 residues in the CDR3. The V end was cut by 6 bases, the J end by 6 bases, with 21 bases between. Per germline, CDR1 SNHLY and CDR2 FYNNEI. CDR3 residues: CASRKNREWYPNEQFF. Here the CDR3 DNA reads TGTGCCAGCAGGAAGAACAGGGAATGGTACCCCAATGAGCAGTTCTTC.

This clone was recorded a few times. This sequence joins TRBV5-6 and TRBJ1-2; TRBD1 might be the D (5 bases). The CDR3 is made up of 19 amino acids. V was cut by 4 bases and J by 0 bases, with 25 bases left in between. Germline CDR1 is SGHDT and CDR2 is YYEEEE. The CDR3 DNA is TGTGCCAGCAGCCATACCGCCGACAGCCTTTCCTCTCCTAACTATGGCTACACCTTC. This sequence encodes CASSHTADSLSSPNYGYTF.

About this clone: Other DNA sequences in the same sample also yield this CDR3. This sequence joins TRBV15 and TRBJ2-7, with a possible D match to TRBD1 (5 bases). Germline values: CDR1 LNHNV, CDR2 YYDKDF (reference sequence). The CDR3 sequence is 15 residues long. V was clipped by 0 bases and J by 2 bases, with 11 bases between them. The CDR3 bases are TGTGCCACCAGCAGAGATAGACAGACGCCCTACGAGCAGTACTTC. Protein sequence: CATSRDRQTPYEQYF.

The rearrangement joins TRBV2 to TRBJ2-7; 8 bases are a match to TRBD1. J lost 5 bases, V lost 7 bases, and 10 bases had no gene match. Germline-derived CDR1 and CDR2 are SNHLY and FYNNEI. This CDR3 has 14 residues. This chain's CDR3 is CASKRSQGADEQYF. CDR3 DNA: TGTGCCAGCAAACGGAGTCAGGGGGCGGACGAGCAGTACTTC.

The V and J genes are TRBV5-6 and TRBJ1-4; D gene unclear. The V gene's germline CDR1 is SGHDT and CDR2 YYEEEE. This CDR3 has 15 residues. With 5 bases removed from V and 13 bases from J, the gap between germline ends came to 24 bases. The CDR3, as DNA: TGTGCCAGCAGACCTTCGTTACTCACGAATGAACGACTGTTTTTT. This encodes CASRPSLLTNERLFF.

The chain joins TRBV5-1 to TRBJ1-6; a possible D gene is TRBD1 (5 bases). CDR1 is SGHRS and CDR2 is YFSETQ in the germline V gene. With 7 bases removed from V and 7 bases from J, the gap between germline ends came to 15 bases. The length of the CDR3 is 14 residues. In nucleotides, the CDR3 is TGCGCCAGCGGCGTCAGCGGGGGAAATTCACCCCTCCACTTT. It specifies CASGVSGGNSPLHF. Full variable domain (rest looked up from reference TRBV5-1 and TRBJ1-6): KAGVTQTPRYLIKTRGQQVTLSCSPISGHRSVSWYQQTPGQGLQFLFEYFSETQRNKGNFPGRFSGRQFSNSRSEMNVSTLELGDSALYLCASGVSGGNSPLHFGNGTRLTVT.

This clone was detected only once. V usage is TRBV7-8 and J usage is TRBJ2-5; D is perhaps TRBD1 (6 bases). CDR3 length equals 14 residues. Trimming pared 5 bases from V and 4 bases from J, leaving 14 bases between. Germline CDR1 and CDR2: SGHVS and FQNEAQ. The CDR3 DNA reads as TGTGCCAGCAGCCCCTTACAGGGTGGAGAGACCCAGTACTTC. Translated, it gives CASSPLQGGETQYF.

V is TRBV6-6 and J is TRBJ1-2; no firm D call. The CDR3 length is 12 residues. Germline loops: CDR1 MNHNY, CDR2 SVGAGI (reference sequence). V lost 7 bases and J 1 base, leaving 7 bases between the germline ends. The CDR3 loop is CASTGFNYGYTF. CDR3 nucleotides: TGTGCCAGCACGGGGTTTAACTATGGCTACACCTTC.

Only a few counts were recorded for this clone. This chain connects TRBV6-6 to TRBJ2-7, with a tentative D call TRBD2 (6 bases). The CDR3 consists of 15 residues. V lost 2 bases to trimming and J lost 3 bases, with 14 bases between them. In germline, CDR1 is MNHNY, CDR2 SVGAGI (reference sequence). The CDR3 region has the DNA TGTGCCAGCAGTTACAGCCCACGGGGGAACTACGAGCAGTACTTC. This codes for CASSYSPRGNYEQYF.

The V gene is TRBV2, the J gene TRBJ1-1, with D perhaps TRBD1 (5 bases). The germline V gene encodes CDR1 SNHLY and CDR2 FYNNEI. This CDR3 contains 14 residues. Trimming pared 5 bases from V and 1 base from J, leaving 11 bases between. The CDR3 reads CASSPGHPNTEAFF. Written as DNA, the CDR3 is TGTGCCAGCAGTCCCGGACACCCGAACACTGAAGCTTTCTTT. The full variable domain, in which reference TRBV2 and TRBJ1-1 provide the parts outside the CDR3, is EPEVTQTPSHQVTQMGQEVILRCVPISNHLYFYWYRQILGQKVEFLVSFYNNEISEKSEIFDDQFSVERPDGSNFTLKIRSTKLEDSAMYFCASSPGHPNTEAFFGQGTRLTVV.

This clone was detected a few times. This rearrangement joins TRBV7-3 to TRBJ1-2; no definite D call. Trimming cost V 5 bases and J 8 bases, with 15 bases left between them. Germline CDR1 and CDR2: SGHTA and FQGTGA. CDR3 length equals 13 residues. CDR3 sequence (DNA): TGTGCCAGCAGCCCCAGCGCGGTCGGGGGCTACACCTTC. Its translation is CASSPSAVGGYTF.

The chain uses TRBV7-2 and TRBJ2-6; no firm D call. The CDR3 is made up of 16 amino acids. V shed 2 bases and J shed 0 bases, with 8 bases lying between them. Germline CDR1 SGHTA, CDR2 FQGNSA. CDR3 residues: CASSLRVVSGANVLTF. The CDR3 DNA reads as TGTGCCAGCAGCTTAAGAGTGGTCTCTGGGGCCAACGTCCTGACTTTC.